This entry concerns a single T cell receptor (beta chain). Other DNA sequences in the sample encode the same CDR3. This sample is drawn from a study of blood T cell repertoires in COVID-19. The protocol was immunoSEQ multiplex PCR, while the TCRdb copy is restricted to in-frame clones and leaves out a portion. The data show 150,000 or so clones, approximately 90% seen once. Germline V gives CDR1 LGHDT, CDR2 YNNKEL (reference sequence). Losses at the gene ends were 5 bases for V and 7 bases for J; bases not matched to a gene: 3. This CDR3 comprises 14 residues. This clonotype was obtained from a man between 18 and 29 years old with acute or convalescent COVID-19. The chain joins TRBV3-1 (or the pseudogene TRBV3-2) to TRBJ2-1, with 12 positions matching TRBD2. The sample comprised peripheral blood. The CDR3 here is CASSTSGGYNEQFF. In nucleotides, the CDR3 is TGTGCCAGCAGCACTAGCGGGGGGTATAATGAGCAGTTCTTC.